The source of this T cell receptor beta chain is a study of CD8 T cells in Susac syndrome. Reverse transcription used roughly 0.5 to 1 ug RNA and random hexamers. Via MiXCR, TCRdb re-called the immunoSEQ multiplex PCR reads, giving one row per CDR3 protein. The data hold over 150,000 distinct CDR3 sequences, with around 96% observed a single time. Trimming stripped 5 bases from V and 6 bases from J, with 10 bases between. This CDR3 contains 12 residues. Germline V gives CDR1 MNHEY, CDR2 SVGEGT. V gene TRBV6-2 or TRBV6-3 combines with J gene TRBJ1-2; D unresolved. Material: CD4+ T cells from PBMCs. The receptor's source is a human donor with Susac syndrome. The DNA for the CDR3 is TGTGCCAGCAGTCCGGGGATAGATGGCTACACCTTC. As protein: CASSPGIDGYTF.